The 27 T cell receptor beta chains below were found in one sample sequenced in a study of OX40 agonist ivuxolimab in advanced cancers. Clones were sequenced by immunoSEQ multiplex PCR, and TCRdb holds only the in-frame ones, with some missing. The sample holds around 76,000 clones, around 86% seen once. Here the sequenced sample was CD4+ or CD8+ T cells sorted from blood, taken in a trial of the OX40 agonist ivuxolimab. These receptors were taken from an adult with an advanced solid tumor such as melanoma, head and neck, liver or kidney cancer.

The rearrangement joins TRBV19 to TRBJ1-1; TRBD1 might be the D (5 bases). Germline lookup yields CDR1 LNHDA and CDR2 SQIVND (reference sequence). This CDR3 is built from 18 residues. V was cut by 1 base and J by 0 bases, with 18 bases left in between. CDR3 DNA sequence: TGTGCCAGTAGTATAGGGGGGAGGGACCCGGCGATGAACACTGAAGCTTTCTTT. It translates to CASSIGGRDPAMNTEAFF.

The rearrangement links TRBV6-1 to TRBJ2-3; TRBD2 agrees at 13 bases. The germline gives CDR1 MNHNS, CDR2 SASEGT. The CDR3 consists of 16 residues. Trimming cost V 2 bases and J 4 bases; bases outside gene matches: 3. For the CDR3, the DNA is TGTGCCAGCAGTGAAATAACTAGCGGGGGGGCAGATACGCAGTATTTT. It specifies CASSEITSGGADTQYF.

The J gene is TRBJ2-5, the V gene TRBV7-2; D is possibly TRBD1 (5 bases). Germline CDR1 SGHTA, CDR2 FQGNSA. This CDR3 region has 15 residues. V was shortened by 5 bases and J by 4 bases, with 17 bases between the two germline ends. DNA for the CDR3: TGTGCCAGCAGCGTTACGTCGGCGCAGGGAGAGACCCAGTACTTC. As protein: CASSVTSAQGETQYF.

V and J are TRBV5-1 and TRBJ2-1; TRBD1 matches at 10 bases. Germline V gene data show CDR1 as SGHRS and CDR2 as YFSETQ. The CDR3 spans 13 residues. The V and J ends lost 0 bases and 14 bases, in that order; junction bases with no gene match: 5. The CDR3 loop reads CASSLGQGAQEFF. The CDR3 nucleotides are TGCGCCAGCAGCTTGGGACAGGGGGCGCAGGAGTTCTTC. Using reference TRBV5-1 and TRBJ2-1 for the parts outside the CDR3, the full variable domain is KAGVTQTPRYLIKTRGQQVTLSCSPISGHRSVSWYQQTPGQGLQFLFEYFSETQRNKGNFPGRFSGRQFSNSRSEMNVSTLELGDSALYLCASSLGQGAQEFFGPGTRLTVL.

The CDR3: CSVRGGSINTEAFF. DNA of the CDR3: TGCAGCGTTCGGGGCGGCAGTATTAACACTGAAGCTTTCTTT. The chain couples TRBV29-1 to TRBJ1-1, with a weak D call TRBD1 (5 bases). The V end lost 5 bases, the J end lost 2 bases, and 15 bases lay between the germline ends. This CDR3 has 14 amino acids. The germline V gene encodes CDR1 SQVTM and CDR2 ANQGSEA.

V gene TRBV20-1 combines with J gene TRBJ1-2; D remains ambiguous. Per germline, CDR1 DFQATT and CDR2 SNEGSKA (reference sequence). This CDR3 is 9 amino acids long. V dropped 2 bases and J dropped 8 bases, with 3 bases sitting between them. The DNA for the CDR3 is TGCAGTGCTAGACAGGGCTACACCTTC. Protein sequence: CSARQGYTF.

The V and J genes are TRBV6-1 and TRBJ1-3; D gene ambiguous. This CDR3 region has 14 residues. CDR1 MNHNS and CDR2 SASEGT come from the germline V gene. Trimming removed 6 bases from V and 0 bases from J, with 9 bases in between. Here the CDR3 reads CASRPTLSGNTIYF. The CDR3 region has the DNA TGTGCCAGCAGACCTACCCTCTCTGGAAACACCATATATTTT.

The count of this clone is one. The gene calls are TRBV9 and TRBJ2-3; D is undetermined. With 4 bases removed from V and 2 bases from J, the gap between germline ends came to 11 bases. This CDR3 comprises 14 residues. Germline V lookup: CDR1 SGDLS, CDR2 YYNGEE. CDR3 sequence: CASSPRHSTDTQYF. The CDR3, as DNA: TGTGCCAGCAGCCCCCGACACTCCACAGATACGCAGTATTTT.

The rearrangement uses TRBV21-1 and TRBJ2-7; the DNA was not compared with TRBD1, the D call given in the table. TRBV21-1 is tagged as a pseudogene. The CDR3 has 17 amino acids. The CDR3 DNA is TGTGCCAGCAGCAATTCCCCGACAGGGGCCCCCGTGTACGAGCAGTACTTC. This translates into CASSNSPTGAPVYEQYF.

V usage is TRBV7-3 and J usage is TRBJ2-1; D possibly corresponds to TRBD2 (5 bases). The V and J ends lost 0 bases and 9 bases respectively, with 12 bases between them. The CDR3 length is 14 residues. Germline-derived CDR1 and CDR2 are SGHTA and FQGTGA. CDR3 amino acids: CASSLTRGSIEQFF. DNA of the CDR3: TGTGCCAGCAGCTTAACTCGAGGGAGTATTGAGCAGTTCTTC.

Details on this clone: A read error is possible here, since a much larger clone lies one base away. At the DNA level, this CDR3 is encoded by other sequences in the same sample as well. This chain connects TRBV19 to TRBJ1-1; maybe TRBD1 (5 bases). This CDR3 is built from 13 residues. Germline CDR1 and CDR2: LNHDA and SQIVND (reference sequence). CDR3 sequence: CASTDTLNTEAFF. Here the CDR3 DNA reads TGTGCCAGTACGGACACTTTGAACACTGAGGCTTTCTTT.

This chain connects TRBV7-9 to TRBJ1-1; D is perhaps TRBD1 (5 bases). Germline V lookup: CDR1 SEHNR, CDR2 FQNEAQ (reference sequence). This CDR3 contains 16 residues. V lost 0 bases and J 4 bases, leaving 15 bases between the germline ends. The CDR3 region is CASSLARARAVTEAFF. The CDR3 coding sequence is TGTGCCAGCAGCTTAGCCCGGGCCAGGGCCGTCACTGAAGCTTTCTTT.

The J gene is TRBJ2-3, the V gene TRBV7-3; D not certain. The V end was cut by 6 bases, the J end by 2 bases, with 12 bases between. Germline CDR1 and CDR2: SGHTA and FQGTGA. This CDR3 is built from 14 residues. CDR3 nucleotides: TGTGCCAGCAGACTATCACCCTCCACAGATACGCAGTATTTT. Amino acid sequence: CASRLSPSTDTQYF.

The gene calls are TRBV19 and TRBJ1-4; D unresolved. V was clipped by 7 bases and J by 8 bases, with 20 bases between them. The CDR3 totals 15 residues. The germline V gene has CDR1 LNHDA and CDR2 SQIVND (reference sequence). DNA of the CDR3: TGTGCCAGTAAATCCCCCGGCCGGATGGGGGAAAAACTGTTTTTT. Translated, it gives CASKSPGRMGEKLFF.

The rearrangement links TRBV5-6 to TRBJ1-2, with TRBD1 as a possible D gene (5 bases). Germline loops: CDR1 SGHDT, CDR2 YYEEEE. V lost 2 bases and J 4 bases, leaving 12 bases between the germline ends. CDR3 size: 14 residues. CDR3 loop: CASSFRGTGYGYTF. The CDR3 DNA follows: TGTGCCAGCAGCTTTCGGGGGACCGGCTATGGCTACACCTTC.

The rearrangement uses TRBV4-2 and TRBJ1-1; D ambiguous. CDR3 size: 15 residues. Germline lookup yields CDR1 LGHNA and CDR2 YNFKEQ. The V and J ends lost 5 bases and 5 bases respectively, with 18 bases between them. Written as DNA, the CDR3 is TGTGCCAGCAGCTTGGTCCAGGCCCCGGGGACTGAAGCTTTCTTT. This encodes CASSLVQAPGTEAFF.

CDR3 amino acids: CASSLDLGAGQPQHF. The CDR3 DNA reads as TGTGCCAGCAGCTTAGATCTGGGGGCAGGTCAGCCCCAGCATTTT. The genes are TRBV11-2 and TRBJ1-5; D perhaps matches TRBD1 (6 bases). Germline V CDR1 and CDR2: SGHAT, FQNNGV. The CDR3 covers 15 residues. Trimming shortened V by 0 bases and J by 6 bases, and 12 bases separated the two germline ends. The full variable domain, with the rest looked up from reference TRBV11-2 and TRBJ1-5, is EAGVAQSPRYKIIEKRQSVAFWCNPISGHATLYWYQQILGQGPKLLIQFQNNGVVDDSQLPKDRFSAERLKGVDSTLKIQPAKLEDSAVYLCASSLDLGAGQPQHFGDGTRLSIL.

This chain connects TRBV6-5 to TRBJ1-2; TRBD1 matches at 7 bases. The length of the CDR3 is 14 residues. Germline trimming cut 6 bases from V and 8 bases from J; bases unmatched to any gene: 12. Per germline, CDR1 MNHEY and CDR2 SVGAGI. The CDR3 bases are TGTGCCAGCAGGGAGAGGGGGCGGTTGGAAGGCTACACCTTC. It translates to CASRERGRLEGYTF.

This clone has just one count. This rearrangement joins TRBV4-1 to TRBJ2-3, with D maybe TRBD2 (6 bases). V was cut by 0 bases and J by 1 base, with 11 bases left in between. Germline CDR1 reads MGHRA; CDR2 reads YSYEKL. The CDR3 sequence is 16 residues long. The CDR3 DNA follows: TGCGCCAGCAGCCAAGATCGGGGGTTAGGCACAGATACGCAGTATTTT. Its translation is CASSQDRGLGTDTQYF.

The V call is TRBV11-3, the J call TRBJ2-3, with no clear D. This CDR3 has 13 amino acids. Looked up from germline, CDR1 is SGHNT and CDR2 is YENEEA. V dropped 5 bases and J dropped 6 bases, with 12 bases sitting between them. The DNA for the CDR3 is TGTGCCAGCAGCACCAACGGCCGTGATACGCAGTATTTT. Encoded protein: CASSTNGRDTQYF.

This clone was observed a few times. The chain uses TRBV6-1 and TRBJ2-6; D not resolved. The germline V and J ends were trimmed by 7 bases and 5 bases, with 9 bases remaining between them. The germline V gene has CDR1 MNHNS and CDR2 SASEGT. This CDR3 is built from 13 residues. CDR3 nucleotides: TGTGCCAGCACTATAGACCGGGCCAACGTCCTGACTTTC. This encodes CASTIDRANVLTF.

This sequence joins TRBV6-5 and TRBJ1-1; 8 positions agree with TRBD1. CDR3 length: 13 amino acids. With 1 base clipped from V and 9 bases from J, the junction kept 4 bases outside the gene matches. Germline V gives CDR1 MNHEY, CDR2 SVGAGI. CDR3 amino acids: CASSYFRQGKAFF. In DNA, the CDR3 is TGTGCCAGCAGTTACTTCCGACAGGGGAAAGCTTTCTTT.

CDR3 nucleotide sequence: TGTGCCAGCAGTAAGGGACAGGGGAGCAATGAGCAGTTCTTC. This gives the protein CASSKGQGSNEQFF. V and J are TRBV6-6 and TRBJ2-1; 10 nucleotides align to TRBD1. The V gene end was trimmed by 5 bases and the J gene end by 6 bases; junction bases not matched to a gene: 4. The CDR3 is 14 amino acids. Per germline, CDR1 MNHNY and CDR2 SVGAGI (reference sequence).

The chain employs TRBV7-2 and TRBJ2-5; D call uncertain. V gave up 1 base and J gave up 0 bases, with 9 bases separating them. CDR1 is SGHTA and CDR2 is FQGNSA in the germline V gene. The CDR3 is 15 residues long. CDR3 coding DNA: TGTGCCAGCAGCTTAGATGGGTCAGACCAAGAGACCCAGTACTTC. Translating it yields CASSLDGSDQETQYF.

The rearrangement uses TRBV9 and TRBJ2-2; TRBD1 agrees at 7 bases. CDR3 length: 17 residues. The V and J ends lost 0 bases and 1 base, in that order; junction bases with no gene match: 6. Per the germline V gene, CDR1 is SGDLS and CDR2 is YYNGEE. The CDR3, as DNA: TGTGCCAGCAGCGTAGCAGGGGGTCTGGTGAACACCGGGGAGCTGTTTTTT. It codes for CASSVAGGLVNTGELFF.

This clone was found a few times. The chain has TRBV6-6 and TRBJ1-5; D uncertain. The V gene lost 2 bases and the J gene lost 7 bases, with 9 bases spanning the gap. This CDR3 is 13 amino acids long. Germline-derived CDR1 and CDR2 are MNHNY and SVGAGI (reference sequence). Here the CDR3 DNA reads TGTGCCAGCAGTTACACGGGTGGCCAGCCCCAGCATTTT. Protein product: CASSYTGGQPQHF.

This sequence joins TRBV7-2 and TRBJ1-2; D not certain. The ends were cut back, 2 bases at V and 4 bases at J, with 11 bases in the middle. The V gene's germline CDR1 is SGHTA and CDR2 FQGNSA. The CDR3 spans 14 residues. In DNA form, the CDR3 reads TGTGCCAGCAGCTTAAAGGCCACCCTCTATGGCTACACCTTC. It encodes CASSLKATLYGYTF.